This T cell receptor (beta chain) originates from a study of Tregs in tolerant kidney transplant recipients. Study-level information: The nonmyeloablative bone marrow transplants came from related graft donors, with transient mixed chimerism.

Some clones are missing from TCRdb's copy, which holds only in-frame ones; the method was immunoSEQ multiplex PCR. The repertoire table contains 50,000 or so clones. CD4+CD25+CD127- Tregs, CD4+CD25- non-Tregs, CD4 and CD8 cells were sorted. V was cut by 2 bases and J by 2 bases, with 18 bases left in between. CDR1 is GTSNPN and CDR2 is SVGIG in the germline V gene (reference sequence). The CDR3 has 16 residues. Overall study findings and caveats: The small number of patients limits these findings pending further validation.

With respect to this clone: Its antigen is still unknown. The read ends 3 residues before the CDR3 terminus; that terminus is restored from the germline J gene.

Here the sequenced sample was CD4+ T cells from blood, taken before the transplant. The gene calls are TRBV30 and TRBJ2-5; D is perhaps TRBD2 (6 bases). The receptor was derived from a human donor who received a combined kidney and bone marrow transplant. CDR3 sequence: CAWSPPAVAAQETQYF. The CDR3 bases that were read are TGTGCCTGGAGTCCCCCCGCAGTAGCGGCACAAGAGACC.